Below are 9 T cell receptor beta chains sequenced from a single sample in a study of blood T cell repertoires in COVID-19. TCRdb's table, derived via immunoSEQ multiplex PCR, lists solely in-frame clones and lacks some. The sample has around 320,000 clones; 85% are singletons. The sequenced material came from peripheral blood. The receptors here all came from a human donor in a cohort sampled during active COVID-19.

The V call is TRBV2, the J call TRBJ2-3; 7 bases map to TRBD1. With V trimmed by 3 bases and J by 8 bases, 5 bases remained unmatched. CDR3 length: 13 amino acids. Germline loops: CDR1 SNHLY, CDR2 FYNNEI. The CDR3 sequence is CASSERGQSTQYF. CDR3 DNA sequence: TGTGCCAGCAGTGAGAGGGGACAGTCTACGCAGTATTTT.

DNA of the CDR3: TGTGCCAGCAGTTTAGGGGAGACCTACGAGCAGTACTTC. Translated: CASSLGETYEQYF. This sequence joins TRBV12-3 or TRBV12-4 and TRBJ2-7, with D tentatively TRBD2 (5 bases). V was pared by 1 base and J by 2 bases, with 6 bases between. The CDR3 length is 13 residues.

The genes are TRBV4-1 and TRBJ2-7; 8 bases map to TRBD1. Germline loops: CDR1 MGHRA, CDR2 YSYEKL. This CDR3 contains 15 residues. The V and J ends lost 4 bases and 0 bases, in that order; junction bases with no gene match: 5. CDR3 nucleotides: TGCGCCAGCAGCCGAGGGACAGGTAGCTCCTACGAGCAGTACTTC. Protein sequence: CASSRGTGSSYEQYF.

The J gene is TRBJ1-1, the V gene TRBV7-9; the D gene is possibly TRBD1 (5 bases). CDR1 and CDR2 (germline): SEHNR, FQNEAQ (reference sequence). The CDR3 runs 13 residues. Trimming pared 4 bases from V and 4 bases from J, leaving 10 bases between. CDR3 loop: CASSSGTVTEAFF. The DNA of the CDR3 is TGTGCCAGCAGCTCAGGGACTGTCACTGAAGCTTTCTTT.

CDR3 coding DNA: TGTGCCAGTAGTGGCAGGACTAGCGGACGCGCCCTCCTGGGGGGTGAGCAGTTCTTC. Protein sequence: CASSGRTSGRALLGGEQFF. This chain joins TRBV19 and TRBJ2-1; 10 bases agree with TRBD2. CDR1 and CDR2 from the germline V gene are LNHDA and SQIVND (reference sequence). V was pared by 5 bases and J by 9 bases, with 22 bases of the junction left unmatched. This CDR3 is built from 19 residues.

V usage is TRBV9 and J usage is TRBJ2-6, with TRBD2 as a possible D gene (5 bases). The CDR3 spans 15 residues. Germline values: CDR1 SGDLS, CDR2 YYNGEE. V lost 0 bases, J lost 1 base, and 5 bases lay in between. CDR3 nucleotide sequence: TGTGCCAGCAGCGTAGCGGGATCTGGGGCCAACGTCCTGACTTTC. It specifies CASSVAGSGANVLTF.

The chain carries TRBV28 and TRBJ1-6, with TRBD1 as a possible D gene (6 bases). CDR3 length equals 13 residues. V was pared by 7 bases and J by 10 bases, with 14 bases between. Germline V CDR1 and CDR2: MDHEN, SYDVKM. The CDR3 protein is CASTLLRGSPLHF. Written as DNA, the CDR3 is TGTGCCAGCACCCTCCTGAGGGGGTCACCCCTCCACTTT.

The chain uses TRBV30 and TRBJ2-3, with 10 bases that match TRBD2. The ends lost 2 bases at V and 6 bases at J; junction bases unmatched: 11. The CDR3 totals 16 residues. Germline CDR1 reads GTSNPN; CDR2 reads SVGIG (reference sequence). CDR3 nucleotides: TGTGCCTGGAGTTATCAAGCGGGGGGGTCTGGCGATACGCAGTATTTT. This gives the protein CAWSYQAGGSGDTQYF.

The rearrangement uses TRBV27 and TRBJ2-2, with D possibly TRBD2 on 6 matching bases. V lost 2 bases to trimming and J lost 11 bases, with 12 bases between them. The germline gives CDR1 MNHEY, CDR2 SMNVEV (reference sequence). CDR3 size: 13 residues. The CDR3 reads CASSLPGASELFF. The CDR3 DNA follows: TGTGCCAGCAGTTTACCGGGAGCCAGCGAGCTGTTTTTT.